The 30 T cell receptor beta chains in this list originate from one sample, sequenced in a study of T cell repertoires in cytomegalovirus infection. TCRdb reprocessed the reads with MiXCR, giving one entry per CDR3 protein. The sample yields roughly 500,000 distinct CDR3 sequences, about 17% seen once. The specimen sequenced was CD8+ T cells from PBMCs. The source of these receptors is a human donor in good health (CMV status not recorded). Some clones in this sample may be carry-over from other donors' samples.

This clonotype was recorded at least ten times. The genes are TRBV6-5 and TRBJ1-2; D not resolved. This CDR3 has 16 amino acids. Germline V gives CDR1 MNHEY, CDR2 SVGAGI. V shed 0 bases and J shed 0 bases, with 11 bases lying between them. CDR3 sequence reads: CASSYSKDPSNYGYTF. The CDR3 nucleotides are TGTGCCAGCAGTTACTCTAAGGATCCTTCTAACTATGGCTACACCTTC.

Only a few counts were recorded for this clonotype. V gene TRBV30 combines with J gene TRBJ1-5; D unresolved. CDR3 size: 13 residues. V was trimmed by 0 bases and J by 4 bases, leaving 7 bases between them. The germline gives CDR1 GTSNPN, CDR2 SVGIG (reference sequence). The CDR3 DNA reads TGTGCCTGGAGTGTAACGAAGAATCAGCCCCAGCATTTT. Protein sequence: CAWSVTKNQPQHF. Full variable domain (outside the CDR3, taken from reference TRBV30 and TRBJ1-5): SQTIHQWPATLVQPVGSPLSLECTVEGTSNPNLYWYRQAAGRGLQLLFYSVGIGQISSEVPQNLSASRPQDRQFILSSKKLLLSDSGFYLCAWSVTKNQPQHFGDGTRLSIL.

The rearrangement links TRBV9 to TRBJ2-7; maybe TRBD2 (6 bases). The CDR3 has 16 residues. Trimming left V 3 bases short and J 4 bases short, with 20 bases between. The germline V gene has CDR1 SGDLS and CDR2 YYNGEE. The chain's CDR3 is CASSGPGGYDSYEQYF. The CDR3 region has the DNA TGTGCCAGCAGCGGCCCCGGGGGATATGATAGTTACGAGCAGTACTTC.

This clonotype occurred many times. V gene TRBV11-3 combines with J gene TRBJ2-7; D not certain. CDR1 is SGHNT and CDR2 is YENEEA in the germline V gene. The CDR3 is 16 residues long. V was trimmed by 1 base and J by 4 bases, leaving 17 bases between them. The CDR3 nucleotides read TGTGCCAGCAGCTTAGTTGAGTTGGAGTGGGTTTACGAGCAGTACTTC. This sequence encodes CASSLVELEWVYEQYF.

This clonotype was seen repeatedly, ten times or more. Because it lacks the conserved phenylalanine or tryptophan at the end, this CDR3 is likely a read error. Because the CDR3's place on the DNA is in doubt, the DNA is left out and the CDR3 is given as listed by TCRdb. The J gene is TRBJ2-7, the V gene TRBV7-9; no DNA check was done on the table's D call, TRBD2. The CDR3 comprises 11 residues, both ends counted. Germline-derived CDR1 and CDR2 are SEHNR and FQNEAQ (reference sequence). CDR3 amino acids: CASSSGTSVFL.

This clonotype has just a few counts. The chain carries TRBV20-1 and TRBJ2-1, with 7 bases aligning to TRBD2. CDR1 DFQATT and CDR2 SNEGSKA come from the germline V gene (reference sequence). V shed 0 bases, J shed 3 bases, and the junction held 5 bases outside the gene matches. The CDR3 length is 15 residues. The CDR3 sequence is CSARDRRELYNEQFF. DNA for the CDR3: TGCAGTGCTAGAGATCGGCGGGAGCTCTACAATGAGCAGTTCTTC.

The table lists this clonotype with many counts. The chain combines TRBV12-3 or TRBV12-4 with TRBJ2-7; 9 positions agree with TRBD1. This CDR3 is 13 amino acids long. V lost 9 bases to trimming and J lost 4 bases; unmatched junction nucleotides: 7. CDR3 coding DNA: TGTGCCAGTTCAGACAGGGGGTTGTACGAGCAGTACTTC. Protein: CASSDRGLYEQYF.

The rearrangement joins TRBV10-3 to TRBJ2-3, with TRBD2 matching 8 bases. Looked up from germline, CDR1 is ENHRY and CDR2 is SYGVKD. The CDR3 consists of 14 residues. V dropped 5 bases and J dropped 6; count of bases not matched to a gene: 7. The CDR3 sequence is CAISSGLGTDTQYF. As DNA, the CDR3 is TGTGCCATCAGTTCGGGACTAGGGACGGATACGCAGTATTTT.

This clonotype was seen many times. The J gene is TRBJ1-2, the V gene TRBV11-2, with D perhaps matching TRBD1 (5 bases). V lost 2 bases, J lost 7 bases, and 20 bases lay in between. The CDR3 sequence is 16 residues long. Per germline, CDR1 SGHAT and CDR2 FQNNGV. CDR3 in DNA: TGTGCCAGCAGCTTATGGGGACCGGAGACAATTGGTGGCTACACCTTC. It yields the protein CASSLWGPETIGGYTF.

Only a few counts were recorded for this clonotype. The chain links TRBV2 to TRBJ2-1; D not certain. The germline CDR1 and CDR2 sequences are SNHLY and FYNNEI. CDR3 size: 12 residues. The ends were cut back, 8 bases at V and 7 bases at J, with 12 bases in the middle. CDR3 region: CASVGKLNEQFF. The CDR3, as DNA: TGTGCCAGCGTGGGCAAACTAAATGAGCAGTTCTTC. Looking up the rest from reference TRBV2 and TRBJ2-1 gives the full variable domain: EPEVTQTPSHQVTQMGQEVILRCVPISNHLYFYWYRQILGQKVEFLVSFYNNEISEKSEIFDDQFSVERPDGSNFTLKIRSTKLEDSAMYFCASVGKLNEQFFGPGTRLTVL.

CDR3 protein: CASREGLGSQETQYF. The CDR3 DNA reads TGTGCCAGCAGGGAAGGGTTGGGGTCCCAAGAGACCCAGTACTTC. The rearrangement joins TRBV27 to TRBJ2-5; D remains unclear. The CDR3 extends over 15 amino acids. Germline CDR1 reads MNHEY; CDR2 reads SMNVEV (reference sequence). The ends were cut back, 6 bases at V and 1 base at J, with 15 bases in the middle.

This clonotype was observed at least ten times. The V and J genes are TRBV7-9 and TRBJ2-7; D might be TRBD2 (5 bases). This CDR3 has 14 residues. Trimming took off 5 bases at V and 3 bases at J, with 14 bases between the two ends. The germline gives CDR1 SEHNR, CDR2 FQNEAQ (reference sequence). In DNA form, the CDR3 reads TGTGCCAGCAGCCCTAATTCGGGGTTCTACGAGCAGTACTTC. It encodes CASSPNSGFYEQYF.

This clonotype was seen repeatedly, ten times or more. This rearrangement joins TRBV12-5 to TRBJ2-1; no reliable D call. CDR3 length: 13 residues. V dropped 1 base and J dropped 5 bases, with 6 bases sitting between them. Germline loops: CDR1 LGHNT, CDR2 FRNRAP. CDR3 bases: TGTGCTAGTGGTTTGGCCTCGAACAATGAGCAGTTCTTC. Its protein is CASGLASNNEQFF. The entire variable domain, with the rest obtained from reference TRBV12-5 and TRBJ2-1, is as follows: DARVTQTPRHKVTEMGQEVTMRCQPILGHNTVFWYRQTMMQGLELLAYFRNRAPLDDSGMPKDRFSAEMPDATLATLKIQPSEPRDSAVYFCASGLASNNEQFFGPGTRLTVL.

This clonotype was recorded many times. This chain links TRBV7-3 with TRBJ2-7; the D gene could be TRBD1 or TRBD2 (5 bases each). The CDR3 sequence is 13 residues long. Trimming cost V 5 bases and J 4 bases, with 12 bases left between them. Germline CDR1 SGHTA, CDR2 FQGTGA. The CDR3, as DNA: TGTGCCAGCAGCGAGGGACGTGTATACGAGCAGTACTTC. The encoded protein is CASSEGRVYEQYF.

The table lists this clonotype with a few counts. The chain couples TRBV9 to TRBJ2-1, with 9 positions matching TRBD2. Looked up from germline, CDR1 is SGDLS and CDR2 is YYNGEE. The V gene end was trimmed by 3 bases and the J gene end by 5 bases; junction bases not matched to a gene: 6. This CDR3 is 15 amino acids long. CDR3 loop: CASSDSGGRNNEQFF. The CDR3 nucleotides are TGTGCCAGCAGCGATAGCGGGGGTCGCAACAATGAGCAGTTCTTC.

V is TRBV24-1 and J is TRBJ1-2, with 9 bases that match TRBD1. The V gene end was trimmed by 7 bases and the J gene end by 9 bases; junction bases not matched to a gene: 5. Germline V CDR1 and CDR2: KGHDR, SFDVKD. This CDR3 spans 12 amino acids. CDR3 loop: CATSRTGASYTF. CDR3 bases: TGTGCCACCAGCCGGACAGGGGCAAGCTACACCTTC.

CDR3 protein: CASSLQGRANYGYTF. The CDR3 region has the DNA TGTGCCAGCAGTTTACAGGGCCGAGCTAACTATGGCTACACCTTC. This chain links TRBV27 with TRBJ1-2; D possibly corresponds to TRBD1 (5 bases). The germline gives CDR1 MNHEY, CDR2 SMNVEV (reference sequence). The CDR3 runs 15 residues. The V end was cut by 2 bases, the J end by 0 bases, with 10 bases between.

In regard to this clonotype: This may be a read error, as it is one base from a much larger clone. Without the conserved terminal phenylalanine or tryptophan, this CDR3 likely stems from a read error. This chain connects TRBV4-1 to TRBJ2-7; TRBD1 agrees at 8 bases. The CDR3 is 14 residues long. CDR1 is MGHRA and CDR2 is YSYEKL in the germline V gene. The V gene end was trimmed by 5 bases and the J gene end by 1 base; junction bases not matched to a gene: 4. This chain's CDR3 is CASSMDRASYEQYL. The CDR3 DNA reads TGCGCCAGCAGCATGGACAGGGCATCCTACGAGCAGTACTTA.

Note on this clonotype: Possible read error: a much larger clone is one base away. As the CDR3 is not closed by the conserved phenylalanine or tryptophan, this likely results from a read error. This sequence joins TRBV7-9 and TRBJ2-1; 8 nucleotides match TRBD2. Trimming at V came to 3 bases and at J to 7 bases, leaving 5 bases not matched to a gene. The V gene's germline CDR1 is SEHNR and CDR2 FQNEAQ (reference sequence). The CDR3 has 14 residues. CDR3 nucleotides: TGTGCCAGCAGCTTCGCGGGACTAGGGAATGAGCAGTTCTTA. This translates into CASSFAGLGNEQFL.

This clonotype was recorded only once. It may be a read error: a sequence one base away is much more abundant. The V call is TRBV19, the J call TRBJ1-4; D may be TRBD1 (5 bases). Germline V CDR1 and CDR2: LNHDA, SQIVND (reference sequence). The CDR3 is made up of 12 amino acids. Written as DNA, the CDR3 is TGTGCCACCCGGAGAGGGGACGAAAATCTGTTTTTT. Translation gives CATRRGDENLFF.

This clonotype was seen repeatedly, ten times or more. This chain's CDR3 is CASSPRDALGYNSPLHF. CDR3 sequence (DNA): TGTGCCAGCAGCCCTCGGGACGCCCTCGGGTATAATTCACCCCTCCACTTT. The chain recombines TRBV7-9 with TRBJ1-6, with TRBD1 as a possible D gene (5 bases). The V gene lost 5 bases and the J gene lost 4 bases, with 18 bases spanning the gap. Germline values: CDR1 SEHNR, CDR2 FQNEAQ (reference sequence). The CDR3 sequence is 17 residues long.

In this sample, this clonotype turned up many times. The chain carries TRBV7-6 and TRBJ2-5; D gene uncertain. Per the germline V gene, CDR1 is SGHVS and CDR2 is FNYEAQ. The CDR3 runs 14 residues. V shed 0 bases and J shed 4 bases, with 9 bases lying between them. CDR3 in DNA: TGTGCCAGCAGCTTAGCGCGTTTGCGAGAGACCCAGTACTTC. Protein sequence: CASSLARLRETQYF.

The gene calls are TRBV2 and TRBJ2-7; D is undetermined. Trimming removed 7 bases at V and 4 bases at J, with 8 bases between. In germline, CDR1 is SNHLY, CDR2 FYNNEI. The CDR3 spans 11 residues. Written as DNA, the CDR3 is TGTGCCAGCATTTGGGCGTACGAGCAGTACTTC. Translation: CASIWAYEQYF.

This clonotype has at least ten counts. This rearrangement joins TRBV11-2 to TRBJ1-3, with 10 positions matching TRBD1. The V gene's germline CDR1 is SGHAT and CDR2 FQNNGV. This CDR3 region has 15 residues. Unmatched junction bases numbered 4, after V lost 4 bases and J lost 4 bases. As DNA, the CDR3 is TGTGCCAGCAGCTCCGACAGGGGGCAAGGAAACACCATATATTTT. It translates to CASSSDRGQGNTIYF.

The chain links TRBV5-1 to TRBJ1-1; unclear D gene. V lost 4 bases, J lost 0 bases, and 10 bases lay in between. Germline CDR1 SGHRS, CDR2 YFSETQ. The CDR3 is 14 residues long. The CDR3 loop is CASSPRALNTEAFF. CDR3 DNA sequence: TGCGCCAGCAGCCCCCGGGCCTTGAACACTGAAGCTTTCTTT.

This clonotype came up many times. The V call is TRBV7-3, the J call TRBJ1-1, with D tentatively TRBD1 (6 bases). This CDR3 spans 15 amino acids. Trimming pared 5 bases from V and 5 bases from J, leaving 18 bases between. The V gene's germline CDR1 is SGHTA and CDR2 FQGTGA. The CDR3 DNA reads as TGTGCCAGCAGCCCAGGCGGGGGCGTTGGGACTGAAGCTTTCTTT. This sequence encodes CASSPGGGVGTEAFF.

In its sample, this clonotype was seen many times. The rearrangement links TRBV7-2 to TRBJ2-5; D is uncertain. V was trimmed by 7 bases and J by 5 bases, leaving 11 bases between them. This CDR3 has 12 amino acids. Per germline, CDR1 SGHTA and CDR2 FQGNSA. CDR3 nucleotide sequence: TGTGCCAGCAACCGTCCTTATGAGACCCAGTACTTC. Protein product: CASNRPYETQYF.

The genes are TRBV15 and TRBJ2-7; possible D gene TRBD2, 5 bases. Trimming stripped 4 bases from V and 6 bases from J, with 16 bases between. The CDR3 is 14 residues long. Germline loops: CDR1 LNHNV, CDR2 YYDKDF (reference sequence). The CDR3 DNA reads TGTGCCACCAGCACTGCGGAGGCAACGACCGAGCAGTACTTC. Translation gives CATSTAEATTEQYF.

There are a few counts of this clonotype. Written as DNA, the CDR3 is TGCAGTGCTAGACCCCGGGACACCTCCTACGAGCAGTACTTC. This codes for CSARPRDTSYEQYF. The J gene is TRBJ2-7, the V gene TRBV20-1; D is perhaps TRBD1 (6 bases). V was shortened by 2 bases and J by 0 bases, with 11 bases between the two germline ends. CDR3 size: 14 residues. Germline CDR1 and CDR2: DFQATT and SNEGSKA (reference sequence).

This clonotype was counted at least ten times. CDR3 in amino acids: CASSPEQGGYEQYF. The CDR3 DNA reads as TGTGCCAGCAGCCCAGAACAGGGCGGGTACGAGCAGTACTTC. V is TRBV27 and J is TRBJ2-7, with D perhaps TRBD1 (6 bases). Germline lookup yields CDR1 MNHEY and CDR2 SMNVEV (reference sequence). The germline V and J ends were trimmed by 6 bases and 4 bases, with 16 bases remaining between them. The CDR3 spans 14 residues.